This is a list of T cell receptor beta chains from one sample in a study of T cells in Graves' hyperthyroidism and ophthalmopathy. One entry per CDR3 protein results from TCRdb running MiXCR on the multiplex PCR reads. The sample lists 650,000 to 700,000 distinct CDR3 sequences; around 16% were seen once. Sequencing input: blood. These receptors were collected from a man aged 45-65 years with Graves' hyperthyroidism. Both conserved end residues are part of each CDR3. The D gene is left open where the match is weak. Clone size is shown for a subset of rows, as once, few, many or a class of expanded clone.

clone size: many; D gene: -; V gene: TRBV28; J gene: TRBJ2-7; CDR3 DNA: TGTGCCAGCAGTCCAAACAGGGCGACCACCTACGAGCAGTACTTC; CDR3 protein: CASSPNRATTYEQYF
clone size: many; D gene: -; V gene: TRBV7-2; J gene: TRBJ1-5; CDR3 DNA: TGTGCCAGCAGCTTATCAGAGGGACGCAATCAGCCCCAGCATTTT; CDR3 protein: CASSLSEGRNQPQHF
clone size: few; D gene: TRBD1; V gene: TRBV19; J gene: TRBJ2-7; CDR3 DNA: TGTGCCAGTAGTATCCAACAGGGGAGTATCGGGGAGCAGTACTTC; CDR3 protein: CASSIQQGSIGEQYF
clone size: many; D gene: -; V gene: TRBV7-3; J gene: TRBJ1-6; CDR3 DNA: TGTGCCAGCAGCTTCCAGATTAATTCACCCCTCCACTTT; CDR3 protein: CASSFQINSPLHF
clone size: many; D gene: -; V gene: TRBV27; J gene: TRBJ1-2; CDR3 DNA: TGTGCCAGCAGTTCTCGGACCGCTGATGGCTACACCTTC; CDR3 protein: CASSSRTADGYTF
clone size: many; D gene: TRBD2; V gene: TRBV5-1; J gene: TRBJ2-7; CDR3 DNA: TGCGCCAGCAGCTTGGGCGGACTAGCGGGAGGGCCAACCTACGAGCAGTACTTC; CDR3 protein: CASSLGGLAGGPTYEQYF
clone size: many; D gene: TRBD2; V gene: TRBV30; J gene: TRBJ2-5; CDR3 DNA: TGTGCCTGGAGACCTCAGACTAGCGGGAGCCCTAGAGAGACCCAGTACTTC; CDR3 protein: CAWRPQTSGSPRETQYF
clone size: many; D gene: -; V gene: TRBV28; J gene: TRBJ2-1; CDR3 DNA: TGTGCCAGCAGTGGGCAGGGGAGATCCTACAATGAGCAGTTCTTC; CDR3 protein: CASSGQGRSYNEQFF
clone size: -; D gene: TRBD1; V gene: TRBV19; J gene: TRBJ1-6; CDR3 DNA: TGTGCCAGTACCGACAGGGGGGGGTCTAATTCACCCCTCCACTTT; CDR3 protein: CASTDRGGSNSPLHF
clone size: many; D gene: TRBD2; V gene: TRBV12-3/TRBV12-4; J gene: TRBJ2-1; CDR3 DNA: TGTGCCAGCAGTTTGGCGACTAGCGGGTTCAATGAGCAGTTCTTC; CDR3 protein: CASSLATSGFNEQFF
clone size: few; D gene: -; V gene: TRBV2; J gene: TRBJ2-7; CDR3 DNA: TGTGCCAGCGAACAGGGATCCGAGCAGTACTTC; CDR3 protein: CASEQGSEQYF
clone size: many; D gene: -; V gene: TRBV28; J gene: TRBJ2-1; CDR3 DNA: TGTGCCAGCAGTCGCTCCTTGAGTCGTTTAATTATTTCATCGGACAATGAGCAGTTCTTC; CDR3 protein: CASSRSLSRLIISSDNEQFF
clone size: many; D gene: -; V gene: TRBV12-3/TRBV12-4; J gene: TRBJ2-1; CDR3 DNA: TGTGCCAGCAGTTTATCAGTGCGGGATGGGTACAATGAGCAGTTCTTC; CDR3 protein: CASSLSVRDGYNEQFF
clone size: many; D gene: -; V gene: TRBV15; J gene: TRBJ1-5; CDR3 DNA: TGTGCCACCAGCAGAGATACGCTGCCCCAGCATTTT; CDR3 protein: CATSRDTLPQHF
clone size: many; D gene: -; V gene: TRBV30; J gene: TRBJ1-1; CDR3 DNA: TGTGCCTGGAGTTTGGACATCATGAACACTGAAGCTTTCTTT; CDR3 protein: CAWSLDIMNTEAFF
clone size: -; D gene: -; V gene: TRBV5-1; J gene: TRBJ2-5; CDR3 DNA: TGCGCCAGCAGCGATCCGAAAGGAGGGGCCCAAGAGACCCAGTACTTC; CDR3 protein: CASSDPKGGAQETQYF
clone size: -; D gene: -; V gene: TRBV20-1; J gene: TRBJ2-5; CDR3 DNA: TGCAGTGCTAGATATAAGAGGGAAGAGACCCAGTACTTC; CDR3 protein: CSARYKREETQYF
clone size: many; D gene: TRBD2; V gene: TRBV5-6; J gene: TRBJ2-7; CDR3 DNA: TGTGCCAGCAGCGGGCGCGGACTAGCGGGACCCCCCTCCTACGAGCAGTACTTC; CDR3 protein: CASSGRGLAGPPSYEQYF
clone size: -; D gene: TRBD1; V gene: TRBV20-1; J gene: TRBJ1-2; CDR3 DNA: TGCAGTGCTATATTCACGGGACAGGGACCTAACTATGGCTACACCTTC; CDR3 protein: CSAIFTGQGPNYGYTF
clone size: -; D gene: -; V gene: TRBV9; J gene: TRBJ1-4; CDR3 DNA: TGTGCCAGCAGCGTAGGGGGGGTTGCAACTAATGAAAAACTGTTTTTT; CDR3 protein: CASSVGGVATNEKLFF
clone size: many; D gene: TRBD2; V gene: TRBV28; J gene: TRBJ2-7; CDR3 DNA: TGTGCCAGCAGTTTTTCGCCCGGGACTAGCGGGAGCGAAGTCATGATATACGAGCAGTACTTC; CDR3 protein: CASSFSPGTSGSEVMIYEQYF
clone size: -; D gene: -; V gene: TRBV20-1; J gene: TRBJ2-1; CDR3 DNA: TGCAGTGCTAGATCGGCCCACCGATTATACAATGAGCAGTTCTTC; CDR3 protein: CSARSAHRLYNEQFF
clone size: many; D gene: -; V gene: TRBV2; J gene: TRBJ2-1; CDR3 DNA: TGTGCCTGCAATCAGGACAATGAGCAGTTCTTC; CDR3 protein: CACNQDNEQFF
clone size: few; D gene: -; V gene: TRBV2; J gene: TRBJ1-5; CDR3 DNA: TGTGCCAGCAAGTTTAGATGGGGTCAGCCCCAGCATTTT; CDR3 protein: CASKFRWGQPQHF
clone size: -; D gene: -; V gene: TRBV15; J gene: TRBJ2-7; CDR3 DNA: TGTGCCACCAGCAGAGCGTCGGAGGGCCTCTACGAGCAGTACTTC; CDR3 protein: CATSRASEGLYEQYF
clone size: -; D gene: TRBD2; V gene: TRBV19; J gene: TRBJ2-1; CDR3 DNA: TGTGCCAGTAGTAAACTAGCGGGAGGGCTGGGGCAGTTCTTC; CDR3 protein: CASSKLAGGLGQFF
clone size: few; D gene: -; V gene: TRBV13; J gene: TRBJ1-4; CDR3 DNA: TGTGCCAGCAGCATACGACAGAGGCCTCCAGGTGAAAAACTGTTTTTT; CDR3 protein: CASSIRQRPPGEKLFF
clone size: few; D gene: TRBD2; V gene: TRBV28; J gene: TRBJ2-2; CDR3 DNA: TGTGCCAGCAGCCTACTAGGACTAGCGGGAGGAAGGAACACCGGGGAGCTGTTTTTT; CDR3 protein: CASSLLGLAGGRNTGELFF
clone size: many; D gene: -; V gene: TRBV7-9; J gene: TRBJ2-1; CDR3 DNA: TGTGCCAGCAGCCAGGATCTGCTCGAGCAGTTCTTC; CDR3 protein: CASSQDLLEQFF